This TCR beta chain stems from a study of T cell responses to AZD1222 COVID-19 vaccine. Germline values: CDR1 LGHDT, CDR2 YNNKEL (reference sequence). V lost 3 bases and J 5 bases, leaving 28 bases between the germline ends. The CDR3 totals 19 residues. Assay: immunoSEQ multiplex PCR; the TCRdb copy retains only in-frame clones and omits some. This table has about 140,000 clones, approximately 93% appearing once. This clonotype was sampled from an adult in good health. The V gene is TRBV3-1 (or the pseudogene TRBV3-2), the J gene TRBJ2-5, with D perhaps matching TRBD1 or TRBD2 (7 bases each). This specimen was peripheral blood, taken on day 0 of MenACWY control vaccination. This CDR3 is CASSQVAAGEGATVETQYF. DNA of the CDR3: TGTGCCAGCAGCCAGGTGGCGGCGGGAGAGGGGGCGACCGTGGAGACCCAGTACTTC.